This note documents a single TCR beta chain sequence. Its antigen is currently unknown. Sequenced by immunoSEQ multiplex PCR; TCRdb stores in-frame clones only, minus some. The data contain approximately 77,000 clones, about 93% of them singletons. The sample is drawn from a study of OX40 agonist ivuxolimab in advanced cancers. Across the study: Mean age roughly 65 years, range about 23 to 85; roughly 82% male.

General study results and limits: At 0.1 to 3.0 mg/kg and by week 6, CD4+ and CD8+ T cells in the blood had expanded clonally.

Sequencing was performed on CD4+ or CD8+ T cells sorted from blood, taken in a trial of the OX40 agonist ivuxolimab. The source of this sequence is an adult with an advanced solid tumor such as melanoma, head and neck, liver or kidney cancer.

CDR3 protein: CASSQQGPDTQYF. CDR3 bases: TGTGCCAGCAGCCAACAGGGTCCAGATACGCAGTATTTT. The rearrangement links TRBV7-2 to TRBJ2-3, with D maybe TRBD1 (6 bases). The germline CDR1 and CDR2 sequences are SGHTA and FQGNSA. The CDR3 spans 13 residues. The V end was cut by 5 bases, the J end by 4 bases, with 10 bases between.